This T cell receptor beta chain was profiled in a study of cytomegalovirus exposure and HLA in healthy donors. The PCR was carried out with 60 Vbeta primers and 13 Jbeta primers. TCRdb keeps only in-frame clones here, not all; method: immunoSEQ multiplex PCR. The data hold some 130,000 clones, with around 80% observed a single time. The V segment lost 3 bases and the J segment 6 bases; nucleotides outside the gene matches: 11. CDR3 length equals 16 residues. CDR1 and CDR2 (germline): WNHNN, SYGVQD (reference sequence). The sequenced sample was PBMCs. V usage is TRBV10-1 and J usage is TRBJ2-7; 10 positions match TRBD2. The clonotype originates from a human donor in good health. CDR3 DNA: TGCGCCAGCAGTGACCCCTCTAGCGGGGGAAGATCCGAGCAGTACTTC. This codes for CASSDPSSGGRSEQYF.